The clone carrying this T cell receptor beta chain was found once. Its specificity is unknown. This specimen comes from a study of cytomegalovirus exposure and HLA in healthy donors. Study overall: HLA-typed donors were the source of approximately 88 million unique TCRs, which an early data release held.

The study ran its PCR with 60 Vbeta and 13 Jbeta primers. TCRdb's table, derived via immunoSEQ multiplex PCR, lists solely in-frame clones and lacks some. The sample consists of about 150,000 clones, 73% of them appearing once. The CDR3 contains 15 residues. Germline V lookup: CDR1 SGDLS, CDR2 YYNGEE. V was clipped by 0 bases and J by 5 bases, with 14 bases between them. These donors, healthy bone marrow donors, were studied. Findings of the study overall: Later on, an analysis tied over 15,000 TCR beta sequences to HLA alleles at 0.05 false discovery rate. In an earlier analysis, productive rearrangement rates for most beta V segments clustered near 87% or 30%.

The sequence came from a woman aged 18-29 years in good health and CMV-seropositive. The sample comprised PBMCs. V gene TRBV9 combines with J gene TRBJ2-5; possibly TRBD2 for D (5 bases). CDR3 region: CASSVGASSDETQYF. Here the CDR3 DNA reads TGTGCCAGCAGCGTAGGTGCTAGCAGTGATGAGACCCAGTACTTC.